This T cell receptor (beta chain) was profiled in a study of shared clonotypes between healthy human individuals. On the study more broadly: Aged 18 to 49, the donors were a couple of women and three men. Whole-study results and caveats: Having only a few donors restricted how much genetic and exposure-history diversity was captured.

An assay was performed, and its level was deep. Sequencing of unsorted PBMC DNA was carried out using ten immunoSEQ deep assay plates. Some clones are missing from TCRdb's copy, which holds only in-frame ones; the method was immunoSEQ multiplex PCR. The repertoire holds about 480,000 clones, with roughly 85% as singletons. About this clone itself: What it recognizes is unknown.

Sample: PBMCs. This clonotype was sampled from a woman aged 35 to 49 in good health. Some clones in this sample may be carry-over from other donors' samples.

The CDR3 spells CASSTDRYLNQPQHF. The CDR3 DNA sequence: TGTGCCAGTAGTACCGACCGGTACCTCAATCAGCCCCAGCATTTT. The chain is built from TRBV19 and TRBJ1-5, with D unclear. With 4 bases removed from V and 3 bases from J, the gap between germline ends came to 13 bases. This CDR3 is 15 amino acids long. In germline, CDR1 is LNHDA, CDR2 SQIVND (reference sequence). Full variable domain (missing parts from reference TRBV19 and TRBJ1-5): DGGITQSPKYLFRKEGQNVTLSCEQNLNHDAMYWYRQDPGQGLRLIYYSQIVNDFQKGDIAEGYSVSREKKESFPLTVTSAQKNPTAFYLCASSTDRYLNQPQHFGDGTRLSIL.